This entry is about one T cell receptor beta chain. TCRdb's copy holds only in-frame clones and misses some; the assay was immunoSEQ multiplex PCR. The table has about 120,000 clones, about nine tenths seen once. The source of the sample is a study of PD-1 blockade in mismatch repair-deficient tumors. The CDR3 runs 16 residues. CDR1 SGHNT and CDR2 YENEEA come from the germline V gene. V lost 2 bases and J lost 0, with 12 bases in between. The source material was peripheral blood, sampled 72 weeks after starting pembrolizumab. The receptor comes from an adult with mismatch repair-deficient cancer. The chain couples TRBV11-3 to TRBJ2-3; D remains ambiguous. DNA for the CDR3: TGTGCCAGCAGCTTAAGGCGGCCACCTAGCACAGATACGCAGTATTTT. As protein: CASSLRRPPSTDTQYF.